This TCR beta chain was documented in a study of post-analysis software for immune sequencing data. As for the study in general: Recorded subtypes: relapsing-remitting, secondary progressive, progressive-relapsing; some patients unannotated.

Whole-study results and caveats: Relative to controls, patients had about 5 TRBV segments at higher frequency, with TRBV5-6, TRBV5-1 and TRBV20-1 among these. Those with multiple sclerosis, the patient group, showed significantly lower normalized Chao1 diversity than controls.

Worth noting for this clonotype: Its specificity is not known.

TCR beta libraries were prepared from cDNA with unique molecular identifiers. Each batch of about 0.95 to 10 million T cells produced 500,000 to 600,000 cDNA molecules. Using its own MiXCR run on the PCR reads, TCRdb lists one record per CDR3 protein. The table has 600,000 to 700,000 distinct CDR3 sequences, approximately 59% seen once. Germline V lookup: CDR1 MGHDK, CDR2 SYGVNS. The J segment lost 3 bases and the V segment lost 4 bases, leaving 7 bases of the junction unmatched. This CDR3 is built from 15 residues. Sequencing was performed on blood. This clonotype originated in a girl aged 2-10 years with multiple sclerosis. The chain has TRBV25-1 and TRBJ2-5, with TRBD1 matching over 8 bases. This CDR3 is CASSAWTGSKETQYF. DNA for the CDR3: TGTGCCAGCAGTGCGTGGACAGGGTCGAAAGAGACCCAGTACTTC.